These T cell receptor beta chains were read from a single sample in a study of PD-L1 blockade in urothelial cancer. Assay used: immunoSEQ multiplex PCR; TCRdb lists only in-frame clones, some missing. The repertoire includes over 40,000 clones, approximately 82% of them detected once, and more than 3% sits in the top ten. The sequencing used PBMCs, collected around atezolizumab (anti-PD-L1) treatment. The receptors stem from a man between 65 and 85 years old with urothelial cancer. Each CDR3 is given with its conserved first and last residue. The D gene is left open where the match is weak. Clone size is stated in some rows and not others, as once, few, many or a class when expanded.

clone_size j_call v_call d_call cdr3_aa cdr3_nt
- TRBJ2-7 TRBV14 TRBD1 CASSQGGQGEPYEQYF TGTGCCAGCAGCCAGGGAGGACAGGGGGAACCCTACGAGCAGTACTTC
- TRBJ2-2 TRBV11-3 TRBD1 CASSPGRGRANTGELFF TGTGCCAGCAGCCCCGGAAGGGGGCGCGCTAACACCGGGGAGCTGTTTTTT
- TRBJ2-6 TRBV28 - CASSQDSGANVLTF TGTGCCAGCAGCCAGGACTCTGGGGCCAACGTCCTGACTTTC
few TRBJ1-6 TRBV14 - CASSQGRFHSPLHF TGTGCCAGCAGCCAAGGCAGGTTCCATTCACCCCTCCACTTT
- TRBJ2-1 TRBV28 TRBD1 CASRGTGEYNEQFF TGTGCCAGCAGGGGGACAGGCGAATACAATGAGCAGTTCTTC
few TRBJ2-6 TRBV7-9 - CASSFKGVGANVLTF TGTGCCAGCAGCTTTAAGGGGGTCGGGGCCAACGTCCTGACTTTC
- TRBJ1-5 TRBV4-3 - CASSQEYRGNQPQHF TGCGCCAGCAGCCAGGAGTACAGGGGCAATCAGCCCCAGCATTTT
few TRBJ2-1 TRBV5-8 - CASSSHLTRIRNEQFF TGTGCCAGCAGCTCCCACCTAACTAGGATCCGCAATGAGCAGTTCTTC
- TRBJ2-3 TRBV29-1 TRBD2 CSVGTSGPVRDTQYF TGCAGCGTCGGGACTAGCGGACCAGTTAGGGATACGCAGTATTTT
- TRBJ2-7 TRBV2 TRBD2 CASRDSGRLGEQYF TGTGCCAGCCGTGATAGCGGGAGGTTGGGGGAGCAGTACTTC
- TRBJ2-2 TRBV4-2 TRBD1 CASSRFGQDTGELFF TGTGCCAGCAGCCGCTTCGGACAGGACACCGGGGAGCTGTTTTTT
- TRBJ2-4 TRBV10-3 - CAISEEGVGIQYF TGTGCCATCAGTGAGGAAGGGGTAGGCATTCAGTACTTC
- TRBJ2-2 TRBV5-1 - CASSLTVSSNTGELFF TGCGCCAGCAGCTTGACTGTTAGCTCGAACACCGGGGAGCTGTTTTTT
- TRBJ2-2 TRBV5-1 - CASSLGSGELFF TGCGCCAGCAGCTTGGGGAGCGGGGAGCTGTTTTTT
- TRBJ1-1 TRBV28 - CASSLLFVAGKNTEAFF TGTGCCAGCAGTTTATTATTTGTGGCCGGGAAGAACACTGAAGCTTTCTTT
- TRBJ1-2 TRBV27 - CASSPNSYYGYTF TGTGCCAGCAGTCCAAACAGCTACTATGGCTACACCTTC
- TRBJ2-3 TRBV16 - CASSQQFTDTQYF TGTGCCAGCAGCCAACAGTTCACAGATACGCAGTATTTT
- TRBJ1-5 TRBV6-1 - CASSEIGRAQHF TGTGCCAGCAGTGAAATAGGGAGGGCCCAGCATTTT
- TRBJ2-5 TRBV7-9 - CASSSLSRFGGGETQYF TGTGCCAGCAGCTCCCTGTCCAGATTTGGGGGCGGAGAGACCCAGTACTTC
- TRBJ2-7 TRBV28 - CASSSGLTPYEQYF TGTGCCAGCAGTTCGGGGTTAACTCCCTACGAGCAGTACTTC
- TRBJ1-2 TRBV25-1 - CASSGATNYGYTF TGTGCCAGCAGTGGGGCCACCAACTATGGCTACACCTTC
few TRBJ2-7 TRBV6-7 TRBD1 CASSYRAGGNSYEQYF TGTGCCAGCAGTTACCGCGCAGGGGGCAACTCCTACGAGCAGTACTTC
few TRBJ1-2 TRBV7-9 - CASSLGQGGYTF TGTGCCAGCAGCTTAGGCCAGGGCGGCTACACCTTC
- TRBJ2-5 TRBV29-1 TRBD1 CSVLGQGGETQYF TGCAGCGTTCTGGGACAGGGAGGTGAGACCCAGTACTTC
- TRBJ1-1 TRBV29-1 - CSVDPRGGGTEAFF TGCAGCGTTGACCCTCGAGGGGGTGGGACTGAAGCTTTCTTT
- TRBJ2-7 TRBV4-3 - CASSQESGISYEQYF TGCGCCAGCAGCCAAGAATCAGGGATATCCTACGAGCAGTACTTC
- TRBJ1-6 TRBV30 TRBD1 CAWAGTGIVPLHF TGTGCCTGGGCCGGGACAGGGATTGTCCCCCTCCACTTT
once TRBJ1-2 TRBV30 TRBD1 CAWAPGQGPGGYTF TGTGCCTGGGCCCCTGGACAGGGACCTGGGGGCTACACCTTC
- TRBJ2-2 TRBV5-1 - CASSLSGQNTGELFF TGCGCCAGCAGCTTGTCCGGACAAAACACCGGGGAGCTGTTTTTT
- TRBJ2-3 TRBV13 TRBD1 CASSMGQGAISDTQYF TGTGCCAGCAGCATGGGACAGGGGGCAATCTCAGATACGCAGTATTTT
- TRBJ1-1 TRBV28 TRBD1 CASTSPGQGADTEAFF TGTGCCAGCACCTCCCCGGGGCAGGGGGCCGACACTGAAGCTTTCTTT
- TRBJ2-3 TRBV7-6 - CASSLSGHTDTQYF TGTGCCAGCAGCTTAAGTGGCCACACAGATACGCAGTATTTT
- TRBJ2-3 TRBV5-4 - CASSLGQPLDTDTQYF TGTGCCAGCAGCCTCGGACAGCCCTTGGACACAGATACGCAGTATTTT
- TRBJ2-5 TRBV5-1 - CASSSSAGRGETQYF TGCGCCAGCAGCTCAAGCGCTGGGAGAGGCGAGACCCAGTACTTC
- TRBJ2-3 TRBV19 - CASSIKLAGGDTQYF TGTGCCAGTAGTATTAAGCTAGCCGGCGGAGATACGCAGTATTTT
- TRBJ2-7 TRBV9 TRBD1 CASSVGQGAYEQYF TGTGCCAGCAGCGTCGGACAGGGGGCCTACGAGCAGTACTTC
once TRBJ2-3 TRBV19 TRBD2 CASTNERGFTDTQYF TGTGCCAGTACAAACGAGCGGGGGTTCACAGATACGCAGTATTTT
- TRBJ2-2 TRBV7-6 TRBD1 CASSAGTGRTGELFF TGTGCCAGCAGCGCCGGGACAGGGAGGACCGGGGAGCTGTTTTTT
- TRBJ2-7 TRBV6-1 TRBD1 CASSDRGLSRQYF TGTGCCAGCAGCGACAGGGGGCTGTCAAGGCAGTACTTC
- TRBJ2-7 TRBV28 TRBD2 CASSSAGGGDEQYF TGTGCCAGCAGTAGTGCGGGAGGGGGGGACGAGCAGTACTTC
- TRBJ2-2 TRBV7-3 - CASSLSPGANTGELFF TGTGCCAGCAGCTTATCGCCTGGAGCGAACACCGGGGAGCTGTTTTTT
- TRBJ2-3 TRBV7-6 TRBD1 CASSPGQGFTDTQYF TGTGCCAGCAGCCCGGGACAGGGATTCACAGATACGCAGTATTTT